The 25 T cell receptor beta chains below were found in one sample sequenced in a study of T cells in localized non-small cell lung cancer. The repertoire was sequenced with immunoSEQ multiplex PCR; TCRdb's copy has only in-frame clones and lacks some. The repertoire holds around 130,000 clones, with roughly 90% as singletons. This sample comprised peripheral blood, obtained before any cancer treatment. These receptors were taken from a female donor of 60 years or more with stage I lung adenocarcinoma.

V gene TRBV11-2 combines with J gene TRBJ2-1; D possibly corresponds to TRBD2 (7 bases). This CDR3 is built from 18 residues. Germline V gene data show CDR1 as SGHAT and CDR2 as FQNNGV. The ends were cut back, 2 bases at V and 3 bases at J, with 20 bases in the middle. The DNA of the CDR3 is TGTGCCAGCAGCTTACCTCTAAGTGGGGGGGACAACTACAATGAGCAGTTCTTC. It specifies CASSLPLSGGDNYNEQFF.

The chain uses TRBV30 and TRBJ2-7; D is perhaps TRBD2 (6 bases). CDR3 length equals 13 residues. Deletions cut 0 bases from V and 6 bases from J, with 12 bases between. The germline gives CDR1 GTSNPN, CDR2 SVGIG (reference sequence). The CDR3 DNA follows: TGTGCCTGGAGTGTGGGGGGAGCGAGCGAGCAGTACTTC. Residues: CAWSVGGASEQYF.

The genes are TRBV7-9 and TRBJ2-7, with TRBD1 identical over 7 bases. The CDR3 sequence is 14 residues long. Unmatched junction bases numbered 3, after V lost 1 base and J lost 3 bases. Germline loops: CDR1 SEHNR, CDR2 FQNEAQ (reference sequence). The CDR3 sequence: CASSLGDSIYEQYF. CDR3 sequence (DNA): TGTGCCAGCAGCTTAGGGGACAGCATCTACGAGCAGTACTTC.

The rearrangement links TRBV5-8 to TRBJ1-1; the D is unclear. Per germline, CDR1 SGHTS and CDR2 YDEGEE. Trimming removed 3 bases at V and 0 bases at J, with 15 bases between. The CDR3 is made up of 16 amino acids. For the CDR3, the DNA is TGTGCCAGCAGCTCCGATTCCGGCGCCATGAACACTGAAGCTTTCTTT. Translation gives CASSSDSGAMNTEAFF.

V usage is TRBV6-1 and J usage is TRBJ2-1; 12 nucleotides line up with TRBD2. Germline trimming cut 2 bases from V and 4 bases from J; bases unmatched to any gene: 6. CDR3 length equals 17 residues. From germline, CDR1 is MNHNS and CDR2 SASEGT. CDR3 nucleotides: TGTGCCAGCAGTGAACTTACTAGCGGGAGGAGTTACAATGAGCAGTTCTTC. Residues: CASSELTSGRSYNEQFF.

Turning to this clone: A junction boundary mismatches the germline segment, possibly from a read error. The chain carries TRBV27 and TRBJ1-2, with no clear D. Germline CDR1 reads MNHEY; CDR2 reads SMNVEV (reference sequence). The CDR3 spans 13 residues. The CDR3 loop reads CATSSSRGYGYTF. The DNA of the CDR3 is TGTGCCACCAGTTCATCCCGGGGCTATGGCTACACCTTC.

Written as DNA, the CDR3 is TGTGCCAGCTCAGTCTTCGGGAGCTCCTACGAGCAGTACTTC. Translation: CASSVFGSSYEQYF. The V and J genes are TRBV18 and TRBJ2-7, with D possibly TRBD2 on 6 matching bases. CDR3 length equals 14 residues. Trimming removed 5 bases from V and 0 bases from J, with 11 bases in between. CDR1 KGHSH and CDR2 LQKENI come from the germline V gene.

The rearrangement joins TRBV5-1 to TRBJ2-5; the D call may be TRBD1 or TRBD2 (5 bases each). Germline V gene sequence: CDR1 SGHRS, CDR2 YFSETQ. V gave up 0 bases and J gave up 5 bases, with 8 bases separating them. The CDR3 is made up of 13 amino acids. This CDR3 is CASSLEGRETQYF. DNA of the CDR3: TGCGCCAGCAGCTTGGAGGGACGGGAGACCCAGTACTTC.

The chain combines TRBV10-1 with TRBJ2-3; D not certain. The CDR3 is 16 amino acids. CDR1 is WNHNN and CDR2 is SYGVQD in the germline V gene (reference sequence). V was cut by 2 bases and J by 0 bases, with 12 bases left in between. This CDR3 is CASSERSVHSTDTQYF. The DNA of the CDR3 is TGCGCCAGCAGTGAGCGGTCAGTTCATAGCACAGATACGCAGTATTTT.

This chain joins TRBV28 and TRBJ2-1, with a tentative D call TRBD2 (5 bases). CDR1 is MDHEN and CDR2 is SYDVKM in the germline V gene. V was trimmed by 7 bases and J by 7 bases, leaving 14 bases between them. This CDR3 contains 13 residues. DNA for the CDR3: TGTGCCAGCACAACGCGGGTGCCTAATGAGCAGTTCTTC. The encoded protein is CASTTRVPNEQFF.

With respect to this clone: One end of the junction varies from germline; a read error may be responsible. The genes are TRBV7-7 and TRBJ2-5, with TRBD2 identical over 10 bases. Per germline, CDR1 SSHAT and CDR2 FNYEAQ (reference sequence). The CDR3 covers 16 residues. CDR3 bases: TGTGCTAGCAGCTTAGCGACTAGCGGGCTTCAAGAGACCCAGTACTTC. This translates into CASSLATSGLQETQYF.

The rearrangement joins TRBV5-1 to TRBJ2-5; D ambiguous. Trimming left V 1 base short and J 3 bases short, with 7 bases between. This CDR3 is 13 amino acids long. CDR1 and CDR2 (germline): SGHRS, YFSETQ. CDR3: CASSLMAEETQYF. The CDR3 DNA reads as TGCGCCAGCAGCTTGATGGCAGAAGAGACCCAGTACTTC.

The CDR3 nucleotides are TGTGCCAGCAGCAAACAGGGAAGGTTCACAGATACGCAGTATTTT. Protein: CASSKQGRFTDTQYF. The rearrangement joins TRBV6-6 to TRBJ2-3; the D gene is possibly TRBD1 (6 bases). Trimming cost V 6 bases and J 2 bases, with 15 bases left between them. In germline, CDR1 is MNHNY, CDR2 SVGAGI (reference sequence). The CDR3 totals 15 residues.

The V and J genes are TRBV5-4 and TRBJ2-4, with D unclear. Trimming took off 0 bases at V and 0 bases at J, with 10 bases between the two ends. This CDR3 is 16 amino acids long. Germline V gene data show CDR1 as SGHNT and CDR2 as YYREEE (reference sequence). The CDR3 reads CASSLVAQTAKNIQYF. CDR3 in DNA: TGTGCCAGCAGCTTGGTCGCCCAGACAGCCAAAAACATTCAGTACTTC.

CDR3 nucleotide sequence: TGTGCCAGCAGCTTACTAGTAGCGGCTCATGAGCAGTTCTTC. Its translation: CASSLLVAAHEQFF. The chain carries TRBV7-9 and TRBJ2-1, with D perhaps matching TRBD2 (6 bases). The CDR3 is 14 amino acids. Looked up from germline, CDR1 is SEHNR and CDR2 is FQNEAQ (reference sequence). The V and J ends lost 2 bases and 8 bases respectively, with 13 bases between them.

The chain combines TRBV19 with TRBJ2-5, with D possibly TRBD2 on 5 matching bases. Looked up from germline, CDR1 is LNHDA and CDR2 is SQIVND (reference sequence). The V end lost 4 bases, the J end lost 7 bases, and 13 bases lay between the germline ends. CDR3 length: 13 residues. The CDR3 DNA reads as TGTGCCAGTAGTAGGGCCTTACGGGGGACCCAGTACTTC. Translation gives CASSRALRGTQYF.

The genes are TRBV6-1 and TRBJ1-1; D not certain. Germline lookup yields CDR1 MNHNS and CDR2 SASEGT. The CDR3 is 13 residues long. V gave up 2 bases and J gave up 1 base, with 5 bases separating them. This CDR3 is CASSEIQNTEAFF. In DNA, the CDR3 is TGTGCCAGCAGTGAAATTCAGAACACTGAAGCTTTCTTT.

This chain joins TRBV9 and TRBJ2-1; the D call may be TRBD1 or TRBD2 (5 bases each). CDR1 is SGDLS and CDR2 is YYNGEE in the germline V gene. V was clipped by 4 bases and J by 0 bases, with 20 bases between them. This CDR3 has 18 residues. In nucleotides, the CDR3 is TGTGCCAGCAGCTCCTTTCCGGGGACGTCCAACTCCTACAATGAGCAGTTCTTC. Translated, it gives CASSSFPGTSNSYNEQFF.

CDR3 loop: CSAKAAASWRDEQFF. CDR3 bases: TGCAGCGCCAAGGCAGCGGCTTCCTGGAGGGATGAGCAGTTCTTC. The rearrangement links TRBV29-1 to TRBJ2-1, with a tentative D call TRBD2 (6 bases). CDR1 and CDR2 from the germline V gene are SQVTM and ANQGSEA. This CDR3 comprises 15 residues. Trimming removed 7 bases at V and 8 bases at J, with 24 bases between.

This clone was recorded only once. The rearrangement joins TRBV20-1 to TRBJ2-7; no definite D call. Germline CDR1 and CDR2: DFQATT and SNEGSKA (reference sequence). The CDR3 contains 11 residues. Trimming left V 6 bases short and J 7 bases short, with 13 bases between. CDR3 in amino acids: CSATLVGEQYF. Here the CDR3 DNA reads TGCAGTGCGACTCTGGTCGGAGAGCAGTACTTC.

The chain joins TRBV18 to TRBJ2-1, with 11 bases aligning to TRBD1. The germline gives CDR1 KGHSH, CDR2 LQKENI. The CDR3 consists of 16 residues. Trimming cost V 2 bases and J 5 bases; bases outside gene matches: 5. For the CDR3, the DNA is TGTGCCAGCTCACCATTGGGACAGGGGGGACACAATGAGCAGTTCTTC. As protein: CASSPLGQGGHNEQFF.

The rearrangement links TRBV11-2 to TRBJ2-2, with 11 bases lining up with TRBD2. CDR3 size: 17 residues. Germline CDR1 reads SGHAT; CDR2 reads FQNNGV. The trim removed 1 base at V and 6 bases at J, leaving 7 bases unmatched. The CDR3 loop reads CASSLVAGGPSAGELFF. CDR3 sequence (DNA): TGTGCCAGCAGCTTAGTAGCGGGAGGGCCCTCGGCCGGGGAGCTGTTTTTT.

This chain connects TRBV11-2 to TRBJ2-5; 11 bases are shared with TRBD1. The V and J ends lost 5 bases and 4 bases, in that order; junction bases with no gene match: 0. The germline gives CDR1 SGHAT, CDR2 FQNNGV. This CDR3 contains 13 residues. CDR3: CASSGQGAETQYF. CDR3 bases: TGTGCCAGCAGCGGACAGGGGGCAGAGACCCAGTACTTC.

The genes are TRBV9 and TRBJ1-2; 9 nucleotides agree with TRBD1. Per the germline V gene, CDR1 is SGDLS and CDR2 is YYNGEE. Trimming at V came to 2 bases and at J to 8 bases, leaving 13 bases not matched to a gene. This CDR3 is 16 amino acids long. CDR3 sequence (DNA): TGTGCCAGCAGCGTCCGCGGGCGGGACAGGGAAGGAGGCTACACCTTC. It translates to CASSVRGRDREGGYTF. The full variable domain, with the rest looked up from reference TRBV9 and TRBJ1-2, is DSGVTQTPKHLITATGQRVTLRCSPRSGDLSVYWYQQSLDQGLQFLIQYYNGEERAKGNILERFSAQQFPDLHSELNLSSLELGDSALYFCASSVRGRDREGGYTFGSGTRLTVV.

This clone was seen a single time. The chain carries TRBV5-6 and TRBJ1-2; TRBD1 matches at 10 bases. CDR1 and CDR2 from the germline V gene are SGHDT and YYEEEE. V lost 4 bases and J lost 3; bases outside the gene matches: 0. The CDR3 is 13 residues long. The CDR3 DNA is TGTGCCAGCAGCGGGACAGGGGACTATGGCTACACCTTC. Translation gives CASSGTGDYGYTF.